The rows below give T cell receptor beta chains drawn from one sample of a study of cytomegalovirus exposure and HLA in healthy donors. Assay: immunoSEQ multiplex PCR; the TCRdb copy retains only in-frame clones and omits some. The sample carries roughly 170,000 clones, less than 85% recorded once. Material for sequencing was PBMCs. The source is a male donor in good health and CMV-seronegative. Each CDR3 is given with its conserved first and last residue. D genes are given only for firm matches. Expanded clones are given a class, and other clones once, few, many or no size at all.

j_gene	abundance	d_gene	v_gene	CDR3nt	CDR3aa
TRBJ2-5	.	TRBD2	TRBV7-9	TGTGCCAGCAGCCAAACTAGCGGGAGGGGAGGCGAGACCCAGTACTTC	CASSQTSGRGGETQYF
TRBJ2-7	.	.	TRBV7-9	TGTGCCAGCAGCTTAGACAGCTATAGCTCCTACGAGCAGTACTTC	CASSLDSYSSYEQYF
TRBJ2-5	few	TRBD2	TRBV9	TGTGCCAGCAGCGTGGGGACTAGCGGGGGGACGTACCAAGAGACCCAGTACTTC	CASSVGTSGGTYQETQYF
TRBJ2-5	.	TRBD1	TRBV10-1	TGCGCCAGCAGCGACAGGGGGGGAGCAGAGACCCAGTACTTC	CASSDRGGAETQYF
TRBJ2-3	.	TRBD1	TRBV19	TGTGCCAGTAGTCTCGACAGGGTAGGGAAGATATCGACTAGCACAGATACGCAGTATTTT	CASSLDRVGKISTSTDTQYF
TRBJ1-1	.	.	TRBV7-9	TGTGCCAGCAGCTTAGGCAGGGCGGCCGCTGAAGCTTTCTTT	CASSLGRAAAEAFF
TRBJ1-1	.	TRBD1	TRBV9	TGTGCCAGCAGCGTAGCCATACAGGGGGCGGACACTGAAGCTTTCTTT	CASSVAIQGADTEAFF
TRBJ2-7	.	TRBD2	TRBV7-2	TGTGCCAGCAGCCCTAGCGGGAAGAGAGCCGAGCAGTACTTC	CASSPSGKRAEQYF
TRBJ2-3	few	.	TRBV5-1	TGCGCCAGCAGCTTGGGGCATACAGATACGCAGTATTTT	CASSLGHTDTQYF
TRBJ1-1	.	TRBD1	TRBV7-9	TGTGCCAGCAGCTTAGAAGTGGACAGGGGCACTGAAGCTTTCTTT	CASSLEVDRGTEAFF
TRBJ2-7	.	.	TRBV4-2	TGTGCCAGCAGCCAAGAGGGGCATGGGGCCTACGAGCAGTACTTC	CASSQEGHGAYEQYF
TRBJ2-7	.	.	TRBV6-5	TGTGCCAGCAGTTACTCGGAGGGCGCGCAGTACTTC	CASSYSEGAQYF
TRBJ2-1	.	TRBD2	TRBV6-1	TGTGCCAGCAGTCTAAAAAGCGGGGGCGGAAATGAGCAGTTCTTC	CASSLKSGGGNEQFF
TRBJ2-7	once	.	TRBV7-9	TGTGCCAGCAGCTACACCCTTTACGAGCAGTACTTC	CASSYTLYEQYF
TRBJ1-2	few	TRBD1	TRBV7-2	TGTGCCAGCAGCTTCACGACAGGGGGCGCCTTAGGCTACACCTTC	CASSFTTGGALGYTF